One TCR beta chain is described in this entry. Reverse transcription of roughly 0.5 to 1 ug RNA used random hexamers. From the immunoSEQ multiplex PCR reads, TCRdb called clonotypes with MiXCR, one entry per CDR3 protein. The profile shows 100,000 to 150,000 distinct CDR3 sequences, 90% to 95% of them singletons. The data were obtained in a study of CD8 T cells in Susac syndrome. The sample was CD8+ T cells from PBMCs. The receptor's source is a human donor with Susac syndrome.

The CDR3 loop reads CASSLYGTGGGQPQHF. For the CDR3, the DNA is TGTGCCAGCAGTTTATATGGGACAGGGGGCGGTCAGCCCCAGCATTTT. The chain has TRBV27 and TRBJ1-5; 12 bases are shared with TRBD1. The CDR3 sequence is 16 residues long. The V gene end was trimmed by 1 base and the J gene end by 6 bases; junction bases not matched to a gene: 4. Germline CDR1 is MNHEY and CDR2 is SMNVEV (reference sequence).